The 23 T cell receptor beta chains below come from one sample, sequenced in a study of T-cell reconstitution after alpha-beta-depleted transplantation in children listed by TCRdb under 2016. Libraries were made using PCR. Sequencing took place on an Illumina HiSeq 2500. To normalize quantification of the TCRbeta repertoire, the TCR libraries were built with molecular barcoding that relied on unique molecular identifiers. TCRdb reran the public reads through fastp at Q25 and MiXCR, keeping productive beta chains. Merged by CDR3 protein, the rows form single entries marked with the most common genes and DNA. A total of roughly 500,000 distinct CDR3 sequences appear in this sample, about 33% of them only once. The ten most abundant clones make up around 2.5% of the sample. Sequences were derived from PBMCs from the stem cell graft donor, sampled from the stem cell graft. Source of these receptors: a human donor who donated a stem cell graft to a child with aplastic anemia.

This clonotype was counted between two and nine times. CDR3 loop: CAWSFTGSNVLTF. The CDR3 DNA follows: TGTGCCTGGAGTTTTACAGGGTCCAACGTCCTGACTTTC. The chain combines TRBV30 with TRBJ2-6; D is possibly TRBD1 (6 bases). V lost 2 bases to trimming and J lost 8 bases, with 10 bases between them. The CDR3 consists of 13 residues. Germline loops: CDR1 GTSNPN, CDR2 SVGIG (reference sequence).

The chain carries TRBV7-8 and TRBJ1-5; D perhaps matches TRBD1 (5 bases). The CDR3 loop spans 14 amino acids. V gave up 4 bases and J gave up 4 bases, with 11 bases separating them. CDR1 is SGHVS, CDR2 FQNEAQ, per germline. CDR3 nucleotide sequence: TGTGCCAGCAGCTCTTCGGGGCAAAATCAGCCCCAGCATTTT. Translation gives CASSSSGQNQPQHF. Full variable domain (outside the CDR3, taken from reference TRBV7-8 and TRBJ1-5): GAGVSQSPRYKVAKRGQDVALRCDPISGHVSLFWYQQALGQGPEFLTYFQNEAQLDKSGLPSDRFFAERPEGSVSTLKIQRTQQEDSAVYLCASSSSGQNQPQHFGDGTRLSIL.

The V and J genes are TRBV20-1 and TRBJ2-3; possible D gene TRBD2, 5 bases. The V gene lost 5 bases and the J gene lost 2 bases, with 11 bases spanning the gap. CDR1 is DFQATT, CDR2 SNEGSKA, per germline (reference sequence). This CDR3 region has 13 residues. This CDR3 reads CSASSGLTDTQYF. Written as DNA, the CDR3 is TGCAGTGCTTCATCCGGACTCACAGATACGCAGTATTTT.

V and J are TRBV15 and TRBJ2-3; possibly TRBD1 for D (6 bases). This CDR3 is 14 amino acids long. Trimming took 0 bases from V and 4 from J, leaving 8 bases between them. Germline V gene data show CDR1 as LNHNV and CDR2 as YYDKDF (reference sequence). The CDR3 sequence: CATSRDGGPDTQYF. As DNA, the CDR3 is TGTGCCACCAGCAGAGATGGGGGCCCAGATACGCAGTATTTT.

This clonotype was recorded a few times. The chain carries TRBV11-2 and TRBJ2-3; D remains unclear. The V gene lost 5 bases and the J gene lost 8 bases, with 17 bases spanning the gap. The CDR3 is 14 residues long. Looked up from germline, CDR1 is SGHAT and CDR2 is FQNNGV. The CDR3 loop is CASSPGLGFGTQYF. CDR3 bases: TGTGCCAGCAGCCCCGGTCTGGGTTTCGGTACGCAGTATTTT. Combining the CDR3 with reference TRBV11-2 and TRBJ2-3 gives the whole variable domain EAGVAQSPRYKIIEKRQSVAFWCNPISGHATLYWYQQILGQGPKLLIQFQNNGVVDDSQLPKDRFSAERLKGVDSTLKIQPAKLEDSAVYLCASSPGLGFGTQYFGPGTRLTVL.

The V and J genes are TRBV7-6 and TRBJ2-7; TRBD2 matches at 8 bases. Germline V gene sequence: CDR1 SGHVS, CDR2 FNYEAQ. With V trimmed by 2 bases and J by 1 base, 13 bases remained unmatched. The CDR3 sequence is 18 residues long. Here the CDR3 reads CASSLSGFPGLESYEQYF. Here the CDR3 DNA reads TGTGCCAGCAGCTTAAGCGGGTTCCCGGGACTAGAATCCTACGAGCAGTACTTC.

The chain uses TRBV5-8 and TRBJ2-3; the D is unclear. V lost 7 bases and J 6 bases, leaving 9 bases between the germline ends. Germline assignment: CDR1 SGHTS and CDR2 YDEGEE. CDR3 length: 11 amino acids. CDR3 sequence: CASAFRDTQYF. DNA of the CDR3: TGTGCCAGCGCCTTCCGGGATACGCAGTATTTT.

The chain uses TRBV6-2 or TRBV6-3 and TRBJ1-1; TRBD1 agrees at 8 bases. The CDR3 consists of 15 residues. The junction had 11 bases not matched to a gene; V was cut back by 11 bases and J by 0 bases. Germline V gene data show CDR1 as MNHEY and CDR2 as SVGEGT. The CDR3 spells CASHGTGRMNTEAFF. The CDR3, as DNA: TGTGCCTCCCATGGGACAGGCCGCATGAACACTGAAGCTTTCTTT.

Written as DNA, the CDR3 is TGTGCCAGCGCCCGAGGGGCGGGACAAGAGACCCAGTACTTC. It translates to CASARGAGQETQYF. The rearrangement joins TRBV7-2 to TRBJ2-5; maybe TRBD2 (6 bases). The length of the CDR3 is 14 residues. Trimming took 8 bases from V and 2 from J, leaving 15 bases between them. CDR1 is SGHTA and CDR2 is FQGNSA in the germline V gene.

This clonotype was detected only a few times. The rearrangement links TRBV4-3 to TRBJ2-7; 9 bases fit TRBD1. CDR3 length: 15 amino acids. CDR1 is LGHNA and CDR2 is YSLEER in the germline V gene. Trimming at V came to 4 bases and at J to 3 bases, leaving 7 bases not matched to a gene. The CDR3 protein is CASSRTGDGLYEQYF. CDR3 nucleotides: TGCGCCAGCAGCCGGACAGGGGACGGCCTCTACGAGCAGTACTTC.

The chain uses TRBV20-1 and TRBJ2-2, with 8 bases matching TRBD1. The CDR3 has 13 residues. CDR1 and CDR2 (germline): DFQATT, SNEGSKA (reference sequence). Trimming at V came to 7 bases and at J to 7 bases, leaving 8 bases not matched to a gene. CDR3 in DNA: TGCAGTGTCCCGGACAGGGTGGACGGGGAGCTGTTTTTT. This translates into CSVPDRVDGELFF.

For this clonotype: The germline gene is not matched at one end of the junction; a read error may be the cause. The chain has TRBV27 and TRBJ2-1; D not resolved. CDR3 size: 15 residues. CDR1 is MNHEY, CDR2 SMNVEV, per germline (reference sequence). The CDR3 is CASSLGPLPYNEQFF. CDR3 sequence (DNA): TGTGCCAGCAGTTTAGGCCCCCTACCCTATAATGAGCAGTTCTTC.

The rearrangement joins TRBV7-2 to TRBJ2-1; possible D gene TRBD2, 5 bases. The CDR3 runs 13 residues. Looked up from germline, CDR1 is SGHTA and CDR2 is FQGNSA. Deletions cut 5 bases from V and 0 bases from J, with 5 bases between. In DNA form, the CDR3 reads TGTGCCAGCAGCGGGAGCTCCTACAATGAGCAGTTCTTC. Amino acids: CASSGSSYNEQFF.

The chain has TRBV7-9 and TRBJ1-6; TRBD1 matches 7 bases. V lost 5 bases to trimming and J lost 6 bases; unmatched junction nucleotides: 7. The germline V gene has CDR1 SEHNR and CDR2 FQNEAQ (reference sequence). The CDR3 is 15 amino acids. This CDR3 reads CASSPRGDLNSPLHF. DNA of the CDR3: TGTGCCAGCAGCCCCAGGGGGGACCTTAATTCACCCCTCCACTTT.

This clonotype was picked up a small number of times. The genes are TRBV27 and TRBJ2-7, with D perhaps given as TRBD1 or TRBD2 (5 bases each). CDR1 is MNHEY, CDR2 SMNVEV, per germline (reference sequence). Trimming took 5 bases from V and 0 from J, leaving 14 bases between them. The CDR3 is 15 residues long. CDR3 DNA: TGTGCCAGCAGTCCCCGGGGACCTAGCTCCTACGAGCAGTACGTC. This sequence encodes CASSPRGPSSYEQYV.

The chain combines TRBV18 with TRBJ2-1; D not certain. Trimming shortened V by 3 bases and J by 5 bases, and 14 bases separated the two germline ends. The CDR3 loop spans 15 amino acids. The germline V gene encodes CDR1 KGHSH and CDR2 LQKENI. The CDR3 DNA reads as TGTGCCAGCTCACCCTCCCCGGTAAGGGACAATGAGCAGTTCTTC. It is translated as CASSPSPVRDNEQFF.

This clonotype showed up just a few times. The chain couples TRBV4-1 to TRBJ1-2, with 7 positions matching TRBD1. CDR3 length: 17 residues. Losses at the gene ends were 0 bases for V and 6 bases for J; bases not matched to a gene: 13. Germline V gene sequence: CDR1 MGHRA, CDR2 YSYEKL. The CDR3 DNA reads TGCGCCAGCAGCCAAGATAGCCCCGGGACAGATTTCGATGGCTACACCTTC. This encodes CASSQDSPGTDFDGYTF.

The gene calls are TRBV10-3 and TRBJ2-7; D is perhaps TRBD2 (5 bases). Trimming removed 3 bases from V and 7 bases from J, with 13 bases in between. The CDR3 contains 13 residues. CDR1 and CDR2 (germline): ENHRY, SYGVKD. The CDR3 reads CAISDNPGKEQYV. The CDR3 DNA is TGTGCCATCAGTGACAACCCGGGGAAGGAGCAGTACGTC.

This clonotype was observed a few times. The chain combines TRBV24-1 with TRBJ2-5; 10 nucleotides line up with TRBD1. From germline, CDR1 is KGHDR and CDR2 SFDVKD. The CDR3 consists of 15 residues. Trimming took 3 bases from V and 3 from J; bases not matched to a gene: 3. CDR3 protein: CATSDPDRGKETQYF. The CDR3 DNA is TGTGCCACCAGTGATCCGGACAGGGGGAAAGAGACCCAGTACTTC.

CDR3: CASSSEGQKGNTIYF. In DNA, the CDR3 is TGCGCCAGCAGCTCGGAGGGACAGAAGGGTAACACCATATATTTT. This chain uses TRBV5-1 with TRBJ1-3; 7 bases match TRBD1. The CDR3 sequence is 15 residues long. Germline V CDR1 and CDR2: SGHRS, YFSETQ. V shed 3 bases and J 7 bases; nucleotides not matched to a gene: 10.

This clonotype was observed a few times. The chain combines TRBV12-3 or TRBV12-4 with TRBJ2-7; perhaps TRBD2 as D (5 bases). The V and J ends lost 6 bases and 5 bases respectively, with 20 bases between them. There are 15 residues in the CDR3. The CDR3 sequence: CASSPPGSVFNEQYV. CDR3 DNA sequence: TGTGCCAGCAGCCCCCCTGGGAGCGTTTTCAACGAGCAGTACGTC.

V and J are TRBV12-3 or TRBV12-4 and TRBJ1-2; 9 bases agree with TRBD1. Trimming at V came to 2 bases and at J to 4 bases, leaving 11 bases not matched to a gene. The CDR3 spans 17 residues. The CDR3 DNA follows: TGTGCCAGCAGTTTAACGGCACAGGGGGCGTATGGCTATGGCTACACCTTC. It is translated as CASSLTAQGAYGYGYTF.

The chain joins TRBV3-1 to TRBJ2-3; the D is unclear. Per the germline V gene, CDR1 is LGHDT and CDR2 is YNNKEL (reference sequence). The CDR3 extends over 14 amino acids. V gave up 0 bases and J gave up 4 bases, with 8 bases separating them. CDR3 in amino acids: CASSQDLFADTQYF. The CDR3 DNA reads TGTGCCAGCAGCCAAGACTTGTTCGCAGATACGCAGTATTTT.